Shown below are 2 T cell receptor beta chains from a single sample sequenced in a study of long-term antiretroviral therapy in people with HIV (dated by TCRdb to between 2021 and 2023). The immunoSEQ hsTCRB v3.0 assay was used at survey level resolution for TRB variable region sequencing. The source is immuneACCESS, and TCRdb retained only in-frame sequences with V and J called. Part of the clones is not carried over; for the studies checked, unresolved V genes explain less than half of this, and the remainder is unexplained. Counted in this sample were 23,000 or so clones; 60% to 80% of them appeared once. The top ten clones comprise around 10% of the sample. The sequencing used unsorted PBMCs, collected 2.1 years after starting antiretroviral therapy. The origin of the receptors is a man in his thirties or forties with HIV.

The CDR3 DNA is TGCGCCAGCAGCCAAGATCTTATGGGGATTAGCGGGACCAATGAGCAGTTCTTC. Encoded protein: CASSQDLMGISGTNEQFF. The chain uses TRBV4-3 and TRBJ2-1; 8 positions match TRBD2. Per the germline V gene, CDR1 is LGHNA and CDR2 is YSLEER. J was trimmed by 6 bases and V by 0 bases; bases with no gene match: 13. This CDR3 spans 18 amino acids.

The chain has TRBV5-4 and TRBJ2-7; TRBD2 matches at 7 bases. V dropped 0 bases and J dropped 2; count of bases not matched to a gene: 5. The germline gives CDR1 SGHNT, CDR2 YYREEE (reference sequence). This CDR3 spans 15 amino acids. CDR3 residues: CASSLEAGPTYEQYF. CDR3 bases: TGTGCCAGCAGCTTGGAAGCGGGGCCTACCTACGAGCAGTACTTC.